This record looks at one TCR beta chain sequence and its context. Its specificity is unknown. The data belong to a study of cytomegalovirus exposure and HLA in healthy donors. Trimming left V 3 bases short and J 0 bases short, with 12 bases between. The CDR3 totals 17 residues. CDR1 MNHNS and CDR2 SASEGT come from the germline V gene. The PCR used 60 Vbeta and 13 Jbeta primers. Profiled with immunoSEQ multiplex PCR; TCRdb holds only in-frame clones, not every one. The sample yields approximately 69,000 clones, 76% seen once. General study findings and limits: Later analysis found that TCR beta chains associated with HLA were more clonally expanded than other, equally common chains.

Input material: PBMCs. This TCR was sampled from a man between 18 and 35 years old in good health and CMV-seronegative. J is TRBJ2-6 and V is TRBV6-1; unclear D gene. As DNA, the CDR3 is TGTGCCAGCAGTGATGGGCCGATCCGCTCTGGGGCCAACGTCCTGACTTTC. Protein: CASSDGPIRSGANVLTF.